The next 27 T cell receptor beta chains were all read from a single sample in a study of blood T cell repertoires in COVID-19. The repertoire was sequenced with immunoSEQ multiplex PCR; TCRdb's copy has only in-frame clones and lacks some. The sample has about 120,000 clones, approximately 80% seen once. The sample was peripheral blood. These receptors all stem from a human donor in a cohort sampled during active COVID-19.

The V gene is TRBV5-1, the J gene TRBJ2-7; 9 nucleotides align to TRBD1. This CDR3 spans 14 amino acids. Per the germline V gene, CDR1 is SGHRS and CDR2 is YFSETQ. After removal of 3 bases from V and 6 bases from J, the junction contained 7 bases not matched to a gene. CDR3 sequence: CASSSRDREGEQYF. CDR3 DNA: TGCGCCAGCAGCTCCCGGGACAGGGAGGGCGAGCAGTACTTC.

This clone was counted between two and nine times. The CDR3 nucleotides read TGTGCCAGCAGCTTAGGCCCAGGGGAAGAGACCCAGTACTTC. Residues: CASSLGPGEETQYF. J is TRBJ2-5 and V is TRBV5-5, with a tentative D call TRBD1 (6 bases). Trimming left V 2 bases short and J 3 bases short, with 11 bases between. There are 14 residues in the CDR3. Looked up from germline, CDR1 is SGHKS and CDR2 is YYEKEE (reference sequence).

CDR3 nucleotides: TGTGCCAGCAGCCCGGGACAGGGAGGCTATGGCTACACCTTC. Amino acid sequence: CASSPGQGGYGYTF. This chain joins TRBV5-6 and TRBJ1-2; 9 bases match TRBD1. V lost 4 bases and J lost 4; bases outside the gene matches: 5. CDR1 is SGHDT, CDR2 YYEEEE, per germline. This CDR3 spans 14 amino acids.

Here the CDR3 reads CASSQADRVVSTEAFF. DNA for the CDR3: TGTGCCAGCAGCCAAGCAGACAGGGTTGTAAGCACTGAAGCTTTCTTT. The chain is built from TRBV3-1 (or the pseudogene TRBV3-2) and TRBJ1-1; 7 bases match TRBD1. CDR1 is LGHDT and CDR2 is YNNKEL in the germline V gene (reference sequence). This CDR3 is built from 16 residues. J lost 4 bases, V lost 1 base, and 9 bases had no gene match.

The chain has TRBV7-2 and TRBJ2-2; D ambiguous. The V end was cut by 4 bases, the J end by 3 bases, with 6 bases between. CDR1 is SGHTA and CDR2 is FQGNSA in the germline V gene. The CDR3 is 13 amino acids. The CDR3 coding sequence is TGTGCCAGCAGCTCCGTCTACACCGGGGAGCTGTTTTTT. This sequence encodes CASSSVYTGELFF. The variable domain in full, completed from reference TRBV7-2 and TRBJ2-2, reads GAGVSQSPSNKVTEKGKDVELRCDPISGHTALYWYRQSLGQGLEFLIYFQGNSAPDKSGLPSDRFSAERTGGSVSTLTIQRTQQEDSAVYLCASSSVYTGELFFGEGSRLTVL.

This chain uses TRBV6-5 with TRBJ1-2, with 8 bases identical to TRBD1. Trimming removed 7 bases from V and 8 bases from J; junction bases left unmatched: 6. The CDR3 has 12 amino acids. Germline V gene data show CDR1 as MNHEY and CDR2 as SVGAGI. The CDR3 loop reads CASTRQGLGYTF. CDR3 bases: TGTGCCAGCACTCGACAGGGGCTCGGCTACACCTTC.

This chain joins TRBV19 and TRBJ2-2; 8 positions agree with TRBD1. Germline V gene data show CDR1 as LNHDA and CDR2 as SQIVND (reference sequence). V dropped 10 bases and J dropped 2; count of bases not matched to a gene: 6. The CDR3 sequence is 14 residues long. This chain's CDR3 is CAISGQGNTGELFF. CDR3 in DNA: TGTGCCATATCCGGACAGGGTAACACCGGGGAGCTGTTTTTT.

This chain joins TRBV7-8 and TRBJ1-2, with D maybe TRBD1 (6 bases). The V and J ends lost 5 bases and 6 bases respectively, with 22 bases between them. Germline V lookup: CDR1 SGHVS, CDR2 FQNEAQ. The CDR3 runs 16 residues. The CDR3 protein is CASSVSGGRNHHGYTF. As DNA, the CDR3 is TGTGCCAGCAGCGTATCGGGGGGCAGAAACCATCATGGCTACACCTTC.

The chain joins TRBV9 to TRBJ2-7; a weak D match, TRBD2 (6 bases). From germline, CDR1 is SGDLS and CDR2 YYNGEE. V dropped 0 bases and J dropped 7 bases, with 11 bases sitting between them. This CDR3 region has 13 residues. The CDR3 sequence: CASSVETAGEQYF. The CDR3 coding sequence is TGTGCCAGCAGCGTAGAGACGGCGGGGGAGCAGTACTTC.

The chain joins TRBV3-1 (or the pseudogene TRBV3-2) to TRBJ1-1, with TRBD1 identical over 8 bases. CDR3 length: 13 amino acids. Germline V CDR1 and CDR2: LGHDT, YNNKEL (reference sequence). V was pared by 4 bases and J by 12 bases, with 10 bases of the junction left unmatched. CDR3 sequence (DNA): TGTGCCAGCAGCCGTGTTGTGGACAGGGAATCTTTCTTT. Translated: CASSRVVDRESFF.

The gene calls are TRBV6-4 and TRBJ1-6; the D gene is possibly TRBD1 (5 bases). CDR1 is MRHNA and CDR2 is SNTAGT in the germline V gene. The V and J ends lost 6 bases and 7 bases respectively, with 10 bases between them. CDR3 length: 13 amino acids. The CDR3 DNA reads TGTGCCAGCAGACAGGATGGGAATTCACCCCTCCACTTT. Protein: CASRQDGNSPLHF.

The gene calls are TRBV10-1 and TRBJ2-2, with 14 nucleotides matching TRBD2. The V gene's germline CDR1 is WNHNN and CDR2 SYGVQD (reference sequence). The CDR3 has 17 residues. Trimming cost V 5 bases and J 0 bases; bases outside gene matches: 2. DNA of the CDR3: TGCGCCAGCAGTAGGACTAGCGGGGGGACGAACACCGGGGAGCTGTTTTTT. As protein: CASSRTSGGTNTGELFF.

This sequence joins TRBV21-1 and TRBJ2-7; TRBD2, the D gene given by the table, was not confirmed from the DNA. TRBV21-1 is deemed a pseudogene. The CDR3 loop spans 15 amino acids. The CDR3: CASRGLAGASYEQYF. The CDR3 DNA reads as TGTGCCAGCAGAGGACTAGCGGGGGCGTCCTACGAGCAGTACTTC.

This chain links TRBV6-6 with TRBJ1-5, with 11 bases matching TRBD1. The length of the CDR3 is 13 residues. In germline, CDR1 is MNHNY, CDR2 SVGAGI (reference sequence). Trimming at V came to 8 bases and at J to 6 bases, leaving 3 bases not matched to a gene. The CDR3 protein is CASSGQGGQPQHF. DNA for the CDR3: TGTGCCAGCTCGGGACAGGGGGGTCAGCCCCAGCATTTT.

This chain links TRBV5-1 with TRBJ2-7; 8 nucleotides agree with TRBD2. CDR3 size: 17 residues. J was trimmed by 3 bases and V by 0 bases; bases with no gene match: 11. The germline gives CDR1 SGHRS, CDR2 YFSETQ. CDR3 DNA: TGCGCCAGCAGCTTGGGGGATTCGCGGGGGGCCGACTACGAGCAGTACTTC. Translated, it gives CASSLGDSRGADYEQYF.

For this clone: Compared with germline, one end of the junction differs, possibly owing to a read error. Other DNA variants within this sample encode the same CDR3. The V and J genes are TRBV6-5 and TRBJ1-3; the match to TRBD1 covers 10 bases. This CDR3 is built from 15 residues. CDR1 MNHEY and CDR2 SVGAGI come from the germline V gene. The CDR3 nucleotides read TGTGCTAGCACACCGGGACAGGGGACTGGAAACACCATATATTTT. This gives the protein CASTPGQGTGNTIYF.

The chain is built from TRBV19 and TRBJ1-6; tentative D call: TRBD1 (6 bases). Germline-derived CDR1 and CDR2 are LNHDA and SQIVND (reference sequence). V lost 5 bases and J lost 9, with 14 bases in between. The CDR3 sequence is 14 residues long. Here the CDR3 DNA reads TGTGCCAGTAGTCAGGCCCGGGGGGCTTCACCCCTCCACTTT. The encoded protein is CASSQARGASPLHF. Using reference TRBV19 and TRBJ1-6 for the parts outside the CDR3, the full variable domain is DGGITQSPKYLFRKEGQNVTLSCEQNLNHDAMYWYRQDPGQGLRLIYYSQIVNDFQKGDIAEGYSVSREKKESFPLTVTSAQKNPTAFYLCASSQARGASPLHFGNGTRLTVT.

This clone was recorded a few times. This chain links TRBV7-2 with TRBJ2-2; no clear D. The V end lost 5 bases, the J end lost 6 bases, and 10 bases lay between the germline ends. The CDR3 runs 13 residues. Per the germline V gene, CDR1 is SGHTA and CDR2 is FQGNSA. CDR3 region: CASSHPQAGELFF. CDR3 nucleotides: TGTGCCAGCAGCCACCCCCAGGCCGGGGAGCTGTTTTTT.

This chain links TRBV18 with TRBJ1-1, with D possibly being TRBD1 (6 bases). Trimming took 3 bases from V and 3 from J, leaving 14 bases between them. CDR3 size: 15 residues. Germline CDR1 reads KGHSH; CDR2 reads LQKENI. Here the CDR3 reads CASSPLGTTDTEAFF. The CDR3, as DNA: TGTGCCAGCTCACCTTTAGGGACAACCGACACTGAAGCTTTCTTT.

This chain connects TRBV7-8 to TRBJ1-6, with TRBD1 identical over 8 bases. With V trimmed by 0 bases and J by 2 bases, 6 bases remained unmatched. CDR1 and CDR2 from the germline V gene are SGHVS and FQNEAQ. The CDR3 contains 18 residues. As DNA, the CDR3 is TGTGCCAGCAGCTTAGCGAGGCAGGGGGCCCCCTATAATTCACCCCTCCACTTT. Translation: CASSLARQGAPYNSPLHF.

This clone appeared a few times. The chain is built from TRBV10-3 and TRBJ2-4; 7 bases fit TRBD1. The germline gives CDR1 ENHRY, CDR2 SYGVKD. After removal of 6 bases from V and 5 bases from J, the junction contained 7 bases not matched to a gene. This CDR3 region has 14 residues. CDR3 region: CAISPQGLENIQYF. Written as DNA, the CDR3 is TGTGCCATCAGCCCACAGGGGTTGGAAAACATTCAGTACTTC.

This chain joins TRBV3-1 (or the pseudogene TRBV3-2) and TRBJ1-3; the D is unclear. This CDR3 is 18 amino acids long. V lost 1 base, J lost 3 bases, and 19 bases lay in between. The germline V gene encodes CDR1 LGHDT and CDR2 YNNKEL (reference sequence). The CDR3 DNA reads as TGTGCCAGCAGCCAAGCGTCGGGATTCACTTCAAATGGAAACACCATATATTTT. Its translation: CASSQASGFTSNGNTIYF.

CDR3 DNA: TGCGCCAGCCGATCGTTGACAGGGTCCTACGAGCAGTACTTC. Translating it yields CASRSLTGSYEQYF. This chain uses TRBV5-1 with TRBJ2-7; the match to TRBD1 covers 7 bases. With V trimmed by 7 bases and J by 1 base, 8 bases remained unmatched. This CDR3 has 14 residues. From germline, CDR1 is SGHRS and CDR2 YFSETQ. The variable domain in full, completed from reference TRBV5-1 and TRBJ2-7, reads KAGVTQTPRYLIKTRGQQVTLSCSPISGHRSVSWYQQTPGQGLQFLFEYFSETQRNKGNFPGRFSGRQFSNSRSEMNVSTLELGDSALYLCASRSLTGSYEQYFGPGTRLTVT.

CDR3 DNA sequence: TGTGCCAGTAGTACGGCTAGCGGGGGCTACAATGAGCAGTTCTTC. The encoded protein is CASSTASGGYNEQFF. The J gene is TRBJ2-1, the V gene TRBV19; 10 bases align to TRBD2. J lost 3 bases, V lost 4 bases, and 3 bases had no gene match. Germline V gives CDR1 LNHDA, CDR2 SQIVND (reference sequence). CDR3 size: 15 residues.

The rearrangement links TRBV29-1 to TRBJ2-2; a weak D match, TRBD2 (7 bases). V lost 5 bases, J lost 4 bases, and 17 bases lay in between. This CDR3 is built from 15 residues. From germline, CDR1 is SQVTM and CDR2 ANQGSEA. CDR3 residues: CSVTDLRGGTGELFF. The CDR3 DNA is TGCAGCGTTACTGACCTGAGGGGGGGCACCGGGGAGCTGTTTTTT.

The chain joins TRBV18 to TRBJ1-6, with D possibly being TRBD1 (6 bases). V gave up 3 bases and J gave up 6 bases, with 15 bases separating them. The CDR3 has 16 residues. Germline V gene lookup returns CDR1 KGHSH and CDR2 LQKENI. CDR3 protein: CASSPFHRDGNSPLHF. The CDR3 DNA follows: TGTGCCAGCTCACCCTTCCACAGGGATGGTAATTCACCCCTCCACTTT.

The chain employs TRBV7-9 and TRBJ1-2; the D gene is possibly TRBD1 (5 bases). Trimming took off 5 bases at V and 5 bases at J, with 15 bases between the two ends. This CDR3 spans 14 amino acids. Germline lookup yields CDR1 SEHNR and CDR2 FQNEAQ (reference sequence). CDR3 nucleotide sequence: TGTGCCAGCAGCCACAACGACAGACCTTATGGCTACACCTTC. Its protein product is CASSHNDRPYGYTF.